The 30 T cell receptor beta chains below come from one sample, sequenced in a study of monozygotic twins with inflammatory bowel disease. TCRdb reprocessed the 5' RACE reads, keeping one entry per CDR3 protein, no DNA. Its listing shows fewer than 550,000 distinct CDR3 sequences. Sequenced material: blood. The receptors come from a human donor with ulcerative colitis or Crohn's disease, or a healthy co-twin of an affected twin (not recorded which).

The chain's CDR3 is CVSSQESGGVYEQYF. The V call is TRBV4-3, the J call TRBJ2-7; TCRdb designates TRBD2, a call that cannot be tested without DNA. The CDR3 covers 15 residues. Germline CDR1 reads LGHNA; CDR2 reads YSLEER.

J is TRBJ2-5 and V is TRBV6-2 or TRBV6-3; no DNA is available, so the TRBD2 call from TCRdb remains unchecked. Germline CDR1 MNHEY, CDR2 SVGEGT. The CDR3 spans 15 residues. Here the CDR3 reads CASTSNLAGGKTQYF.

The gene calls are TRBV18 and TRBJ1-2; TCRdb designates TRBD1, a call that cannot be tested without DNA. Looked up from germline, CDR1 is KGHSH and CDR2 is LQKENI. The CDR3 is made up of 15 amino acids. This chain's CDR3 is CASSPPGQGSWGYTF.

The chain recombines TRBV12-3 or TRBV12-4 with TRBJ2-3; the D call from TCRdb, TRBD2, cannot be confirmed without DNA. This CDR3 has 14 amino acids. The CDR3 protein is CASIPAGGPDTQYF.

V gene TRBV6-5 combines with J gene TRBJ1-1; the TRBD1 assignment by TCRdb is unverifiable without DNA. Germline CDR1 is MNHEY and CDR2 is SVGAGI. The CDR3 is made up of 15 amino acids. CDR3 amino acids: CASSYSGTVKGEAFF.

CDR3 residues: CASSGLGLAGQETQYF. This rearrangement joins TRBV7-9 to TRBJ2-5; the D call from TCRdb, TRBD2, cannot be confirmed without DNA. Germline V gene data show CDR1 as SEHNR and CDR2 as FQNEAQ (reference sequence). The CDR3 is 16 amino acids. The full variable domain, completed using reference TRBV7-9 and TRBJ2-5, is DTGVSQNPRHKITKRGQNVTFRCDPISEHNRLYWYRQTLGQGPEFLTYFQNEAQLEKSRLLSDRFSAERPKGSFSTLEIQRTEQGDSAMYLCASSGLGLAGQETQYFGPGTRLLVL.

CDR3 loop: CASSLARPSGSGKIEQFF. This chain connects TRBV7-2 to TRBJ2-1; TCRdb outputs TRBD2, but without DNA this stays unchecked. Germline CDR1 and CDR2: SGHTA and FQGNSA. CDR3 length: 18 amino acids.

The chain employs TRBV2 and TRBJ1-2; no DNA is available, so the TRBD1 call from TCRdb remains unchecked. This CDR3 region has 14 residues. CDR1 and CDR2 from the germline V gene are SNHLY and FYNNEI. The CDR3 here is CASSGQGVASGYTF.

The chain joins TRBV27 to TRBJ2-1; TCRdb indicates TRBD2, and absent DNA this call remains unverified. The CDR3 contains 14 residues. Germline lookup yields CDR1 MNHEY and CDR2 SMNVEV (reference sequence). The CDR3 sequence: CASHRTSVDNEQFF.

The gene calls are TRBV7-9 and TRBJ2-2; without DNA, the TCRdb call of TRBD1 cannot be checked. The CDR3 loop spans 15 amino acids. Germline assignment: CDR1 SEHNR and CDR2 FQNEAQ (reference sequence). CDR3 sequence: CASSLGADVTGELFF.

The chain's CDR3 is CASSSTEGSYNEQFF. This rearrangement joins TRBV6-5 to TRBJ2-1. The CDR3 is made up of 15 amino acids. Germline V gene sequence: CDR1 MNHEY, CDR2 SVGAGI.

The gene calls are TRBV5-1 and TRBJ2-1; TCRdb indicates TRBD1, and absent DNA this call remains unverified. The CDR3 spans 14 residues. Germline V lookup: CDR1 SGHRS, CDR2 YFSETQ. CDR3 protein: CASSQNLGVDEQFF.

The chain links TRBV20-1 to TRBJ2-3; TCRdb returns TRBD2, unconfirmable since there is no DNA. The germline V gene has CDR1 DFQATT and CDR2 SNEGSKA (reference sequence). CDR3 length: 13 residues. CDR3 region: CSARPPVAGTQYF.

The chain employs TRBV5-6 and TRBJ2-1; TCRdb's assignment of TRBD2 cannot be checked, as there is no DNA. This CDR3 is 16 amino acids long. Germline V CDR1 and CDR2: SGHDT, YYEEEE. The CDR3: CASSPGLAGALGEQFF.

The V and J genes are TRBV5-4 and TRBJ2-1; TCRdb indicates TRBD2, and absent DNA this call remains unverified. The CDR3 runs 14 residues. Per the germline V gene, CDR1 is SGHNT and CDR2 is YYREEE (reference sequence). The CDR3 spells CASSKAGGPLEQFF. Full variable domain (remainder filled in from reference TRBV5-4 and TRBJ2-1): ETGVTQSPTHLIKTRGQQVTLRCSSQSGHNTVSWYQQALGQGPQFIFQYYREEENGRGNFPPRFSGLQFPNYSSELNVNALELDDSALYLCASSKAGGPLEQFFGPGTRLTVL.

This rearrangement joins TRBV30 to TRBJ1-5. This CDR3 is built from 13 residues. Germline CDR1 and CDR2: GTSNPN and SVGIG (reference sequence). CDR3 residues: CAWSVNSNQPQHF.

This chain joins TRBV4-2 and TRBJ1-6. The germline CDR1 and CDR2 sequences are LGHNA and YNFKEQ. The CDR3 loop spans 16 amino acids. This chain's CDR3 is CASSQGLILSGSPLHF.

This rearrangement joins TRBV18 to TRBJ1-1; TCRdb calls TRBD1, which cannot be checked without DNA. The CDR3 extends over 16 amino acids. Germline V lookup: CDR1 KGHSH, CDR2 LQKENI. The CDR3 is CASSQRRGGGGTEAFF. The entire variable domain, with the rest obtained from reference TRBV18 and TRBJ1-1, is as follows: NAGVMQNPRHLVRRRGQEARLRCSPMKGHSHVYWYRQLPEEGLKFMVYLQKENIIDESGMPKERFSAEFPKEGPSILRIQQVVRGDSAAYFCASSQRRGGGGTEAFFGQGTRLTVV.

This chain uses TRBV5-6 with TRBJ2-2. The CDR3 consists of 16 residues. From germline, CDR1 is SGHDT and CDR2 YYEEEE. Here the CDR3 reads CASSLGRGENTGELFF.

This chain connects TRBV12-3 or TRBV12-4 to TRBJ1-2; TCRdb selects TRBD1, and the lack of DNA leaves this call unchecked. The CDR3 runs to 13 residues. CDR3 protein: CASSRYPWGGYTF.

J is TRBJ2-2 and V is TRBV6-4; TCRdb reports TRBD1, a call that lacks DNA to check it against. This CDR3 is built from 19 residues. The germline gives CDR1 MRHNA, CDR2 SNTAGT. This chain's CDR3 is CASSGYSPNRGGDTGELFF.

The genes are TRBV27 and TRBJ1-1. The CDR3 extends over 14 amino acids. CDR1 and CDR2 from the germline V gene are MNHEY and SMNVEV (reference sequence). CDR3 amino acids: CASSWTNGYTEAFF.

The V and J genes are TRBV5-1 and TRBJ2-2; TCRdb returns TRBD1, unconfirmable since there is no DNA. This CDR3 has 13 amino acids. Germline V gives CDR1 SGHRS, CDR2 YFSETQ. This CDR3 reads CARPDRNTGELFF.

The V gene is TRBV5-1, the J gene TRBJ2-7; absent DNA, TCRdb's TRBD1 call cannot be checked. This CDR3 has 14 residues. From germline, CDR1 is SGHRS and CDR2 YFSETQ. CDR3 region: CASSTRQGVYEQYF.

The CDR3 spells CASRTGWETQYF. The chain couples TRBV28 to TRBJ2-5; checking the TCRdb D call of TRBD1 is not possible without DNA. Germline CDR1 MDHEN, CDR2 SYDVKM. The CDR3 totals 12 residues. The entire variable domain, with the rest obtained from reference TRBV28 and TRBJ2-5, is as follows: DVKVTQSSRYLVKRTGEKVFLECVQDMDHENMFWYRQDPGLGLRLIYFSYDVKMKEKGDIPEGYSVSREKKERFSLILESASTNQTSMYLCASRTGWETQYFGPGTRLLVL.

The gene calls are TRBV19 and TRBJ1-5; the D gene TCRdb calls, TRBD1, cannot be checked with no DNA. There are 16 residues in the CDR3. The V gene's germline CDR1 is LNHDA and CDR2 SQIVND (reference sequence). The CDR3 sequence is CASSPPGGWSNQPQHF.

The chain combines TRBV7-2 with TRBJ2-7; TCRdb returns TRBD1, unconfirmable since there is no DNA. The CDR3 loop spans 13 amino acids. Germline assignment: CDR1 SGHTA and CDR2 FQGNSA. The CDR3 reads CASSEGQYYEQYF.

V and J are TRBV4-2 and TRBJ2-3; the D gene TCRdb calls, TRBD1, cannot be checked with no DNA. Germline-derived CDR1 and CDR2 are LGHNA and YNFKEQ. This CDR3 is built from 21 residues. Here the CDR3 reads CASSKTGGSPRTPFSTDTQYF.

V and J are TRBV5-1 and TRBJ2-4; TCRdb lists TRBD1, though no DNA is available to test this call. The CDR3 consists of 16 residues. Per the germline V gene, CDR1 is SGHRS and CDR2 is YFSETQ. The CDR3 region is CASSAGQGEAKNIQYF.

The rearrangement links TRBV6-2 or TRBV6-3 to TRBJ2-7; the D gene TCRdb calls, TRBD2, cannot be checked with no DNA. This CDR3 spans 15 amino acids. In germline, CDR1 is MNHEY, CDR2 SVGEGT. The CDR3 reads CASSYSRLGAYEQYF.